A selection of T cell receptor beta chains follows, all from one sample in a study of T-cell reconstitution after alpha-beta-depleted transplantation in children. TCRdb re-analysed the PCR reads in MiXCR, keeping a single row per CDR3 protein. This repertoire shows about 610,000 distinct CDR3 sequences, roughly a tenth found once; its top ten account for less than 4.5%. Sequenced here: PBMCs from the stem cell graft donor, sampled from the stem cell graft. The receptor set was obtained from a human donor who donated a stem cell graft to a child with acute myeloid leukemia. Both conserved end residues are trimmed from each CDR3. Each record gives: V gene, D gene, J gene, CDR3 protein. D genes are given only for firm matches.

V: TRBV6-1; D: NA; J: TRBJ2-7; CDR3: ASTAGGIQTRSYEQY
V: TRBV20-1; D: TRBD2; J: TRBJ2-7; CDR3: SAGEGTSGRNEQY
V: TRBV7-6; D: NA; J: TRBJ2-7; CDR3: ASSHGPDEQY
V: TRBV5-6; D: NA; J: TRBJ2-2; CDR3: ASSLPGGAGELF
V: TRBV7-8; D: NA; J: TRBJ1-5; CDR3: ASSRTVDQPQH
V: TRBV5-1; D: NA; J: TRBJ2-1; CDR3: ASSTQPNTGITYNEQF
V: TRBV7-8; D: TRBD1; J: TRBJ2-7; CDR3: ASSVGQGRYEQY
V: TRBV24-1; D: NA; J: TRBJ2-4; CDR3: ATSDSQPGKNIQY
V: TRBV24-1; D: NA; J: TRBJ2-1; CDR3: ATSEHWGEQF
V: TRBV7-2; D: TRBD2; J: TRBJ2-7; CDR3: ASSLVGGRREQY
V: TRBV5-5; D: NA; J: TRBJ2-7; CDR3: ASSLAGTGQIYEQY
V: TRBV30; D: TRBD1; J: TRBJ1-4; CDR3: AWTPGQRSEKLF
V: TRBV12-3/TRBV12-4; D: TRBD1; J: TRBJ1-2; CDR3: ASSLLGTGASNYGYT
V: TRBV14; D: TRBD2; J: TRBJ2-1; CDR3: ASSPEGGPRYEQF
V: TRBV18; D: NA; J: TRBJ1-2; CDR3: ASSPGRGNYGYT
V: TRBV7-2; D: TRBD2; J: TRBJ2-3; CDR3: ASSLASGRGGDTQY
V: TRBV2; D: TRBD2; J: TRBJ2-7; CDR3: ASSDGLAGGYEQY
V: TRBV20-1; D: TRBD2; J: TRBJ2-3; CDR3: SATKAGVGTDTQY
V: TRBV7-3; D: NA; J: TRBJ2-3; CDR3: ASSLRSGGYPGTDTQY
V: TRBV9; D: NA; J: TRBJ2-2; CDR3: ASSVENFGELF
V: TRBV4-3; D: NA; J: TRBJ2-1; CDR3: ASSQDRVADNEQF
V: TRBV29-1; D: TRBD2; J: TRBJ2-1; CDR3: SVEPLSGRSVNEQF
V: TRBV20-1; D: NA; J: TRBJ2-1; CDR3: SARGVNNEQF
V: TRBV2; D: TRBD1; J: TRBJ1-6; CDR3: ASSWDRGSPLH